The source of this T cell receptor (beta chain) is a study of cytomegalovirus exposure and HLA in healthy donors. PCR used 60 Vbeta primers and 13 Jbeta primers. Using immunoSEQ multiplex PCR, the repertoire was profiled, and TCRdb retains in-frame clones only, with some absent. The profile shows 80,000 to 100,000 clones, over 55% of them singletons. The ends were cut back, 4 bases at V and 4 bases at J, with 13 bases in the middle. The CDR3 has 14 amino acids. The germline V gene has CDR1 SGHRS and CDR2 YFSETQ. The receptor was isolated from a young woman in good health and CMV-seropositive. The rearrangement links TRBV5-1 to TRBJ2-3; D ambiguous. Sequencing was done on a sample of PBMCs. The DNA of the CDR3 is TGCGCCAGCAGCCCTACGAGTGGTCCAGATACGCAGTATTTT. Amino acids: CASSPTSGPDTQYF.